What follows are 5 T cell receptor beta chains derived from one specimen sequenced in a study of immune heterogeneity within non-small cell lung tumors. As template, the study used bulk tumor genomic DNA at roughly 600 ng per sample. Multiple widely separated biopsies were taken from each primary tumor at surgery. Their non-small cell lung cancer was newly diagnosed and untreated, and the patients underwent curative surgery. Multiplex PCR was performed with 32 V and 13 J primers, and it amplified TCR beta CDR3. TCRdb itself ran the multiplex PCR reads through MiXCR, one entry per CDR3 protein. The sample has roughly 13,000 distinct CDR3 sequences, under 30% seen once. Sequencing was performed on lung tumor tissue. Receptors originate from a man aged 45-60 years with non-small cell lung cancer.

This clonotype was observed many times. The chain has TRBV11-2 and TRBJ2-7; 9 bases agree with TRBD2. The CDR3 has 14 amino acids. CDR1 SGHAT and CDR2 FQNNGV come from the germline V gene. Trimming took 8 bases from V and 4 from J; bases not matched to a gene: 9. The DNA of the CDR3 is TGTGCCAGCTGCCAGACTAGCGGTTCGTACGAGCAGTACTTC. It translates to CASCQTSGSYEQYF.

This clonotype showed up many times. V is TRBV6-2 or TRBV6-3 and J is TRBJ2-5; the match to TRBD1 covers 9 bases. After removal of 6 bases from V and 4 bases from J, the junction contained 3 bases not matched to a gene. The CDR3 is 13 amino acids. Looked up from germline, CDR1 is MNHEY and CDR2 is SVGEGT. The CDR3 DNA is TGTGCCAGCAGGACAGGGGGGTCAGAGACCCAGTACTTC. As protein: CASRTGGSETQYF.

Points on this clonotype: One junction end disagrees with the germline gene, perhaps due to a read error. The V and J genes are TRBV7-2 and TRBJ1-5, with D hard to call. The CDR3 consists of 15 residues. Per the germline V gene, CDR1 is SGHTA and CDR2 is FQGNSA. The CDR3 here is CPSSYDRGSNQPQHF. In DNA form, the CDR3 reads TGTCCCAGCAGCTACGATCGGGGTAGCAATCAGCCCCAGCATTTT. Using reference TRBV7-2 and TRBJ1-5 for the parts outside the CDR3, the full variable domain is GAGVSQSPSNKVTEKGKDVELRCDPISGHTALYWYRQSLGQGLEFLIYFQGNSAPDKSGLPSDRFSAERTGGSVSTLTIQRTQQEDSAVYLCPSSYDRGSNQPQHFGDGTRLSIL.

This clonotype is medium-sized in the sample. The chain carries TRBV5-1 and TRBJ2-7, with a weak D call TRBD1 (6 bases). Trimming shortened V by 0 bases and J by 4 bases, and 14 bases separated the two germline ends. This CDR3 region has 15 residues. Germline V lookup: CDR1 SGHRS, CDR2 YFSETQ. The CDR3: CASSLAGRGLYEQYF. The CDR3 DNA sequence: TGCGCCAGCAGCTTGGCCGGCAGGGGATTGTACGAGCAGTACTTC.

This clonotype was seen many times. This chain joins TRBV12-3 or TRBV12-4 and TRBJ2-2, with 12 positions matching TRBD2. This CDR3 has 17 amino acids. With V trimmed by 6 bases and J by 6 bases, 11 bases remained unmatched. In DNA form, the CDR3 reads TGTGCCAGCAGCCTGTTATTTCTAGCGGGAGGGGCCGGGGAGCTGTTTTTT. Amino acid sequence: CASSLLFLAGGAGELFF.